The rows below give T cell receptor beta chains drawn from one sample of a study of shared clonotypes between healthy human individuals. Repertoires were generated with immunoSEQ multiplex PCR, while TCRdb's copy carries only in-frame clones and drops some. The sample carries some 800,000 clones, 92% recorded once. Material for sequencing was naive CD8+ T cells sorted from blood. These receptors were taken from a man younger than 45 in good health. CDR3s leave out the opening cysteine and the closing phenylalanine or tryptophan. A D gene is named only where the DNA matches it firmly.

ASSSSQGHDEQY,TRBJ2-7,TRBV7-9,TRBD1,12
ASFGQGNYGYT,TRBJ1-2,TRBV27,TRBD1,11
ASRLDLDQETQY,TRBJ2-5,TRBV2,.,12
ASSPGNTGELF,TRBJ2-2,TRBV9,.,11
ASSQWRVGYEQY,TRBJ2-7,TRBV14,.,12
SASGTGFTGELF,TRBJ2-2,TRBV29-1,TRBD1,12
ASTPGTSGGTEAF,TRBJ1-1,TRBV2,.,13
SVAGSGYEQY,TRBJ2-7,TRBV29-1,.,10
ASSLWEDREGKRTQY,TRBJ2-5,TRBV5-1,.,15
ASSLDTGGEGYEQY,TRBJ2-7,TRBV5-5,TRBD1,14
ATSSPTAEDKNIQY,TRBJ2-4,TRBV15,.,14
AWSVEEILSPSGANVLT,TRBJ2-6,TRBV30,.,17
ASSLGQGQNNEQF,TRBJ2-1,TRBV7-9,TRBD1,13
AISEAGLGEDEQY,TRBJ2-7,TRBV10-3,TRBD2,13
ASSVVEAGAREQF,TRBJ2-1,TRBV9,TRBD2,13
AISESTSGHYEQY,TRBJ2-7,TRBV10-3,TRBD2,13
ASRGWGEAYNEQF,TRBJ2-1,TRBV6-1,.,13
SVASRDRDLYEQY,TRBJ2-7,TRBV29-1,TRBD1,13
ASSSRETEVNEQF,TRBJ2-1,TRBV11-3,.,13
ASSTGGPTDTQY,TRBJ2-3,TRBV9,.,12
ASSLGPSGRPGSEAF,TRBJ1-1,TRBV7-9,.,15
ASSFTGLESEQY,TRBJ2-7,TRBV5-4,.,12
ASSQGLAVKETQY,TRBJ2-5,TRBV4-3,TRBD2,13
ASSRSALAASDTQY,TRBJ2-3,TRBV5-6,.,14
SARGQNTGELF,TRBJ2-2,TRBV29-1,TRBD1,11
ASSRTDYSNQPQH,TRBJ1-5,TRBV19,.,13
ASSAGLAGSTDTQY,TRBJ2-3,TRBV9,TRBD2,14
SARQGTGLF,TRBJ1-1,TRBV20-1,TRBD1,9
ASSLLPVAADTQY,TRBJ2-3,TRBV4-1,.,13
SVGTASTDTQY,TRBJ2-3,TRBV29-1,.,11
AILSGNYEQY,TRBJ2-7,TRBV10-3,TRBD2,10
ASRGEAQELF,TRBJ2-2,TRBV19,.,10
ASTRTVDEKLF,TRBJ1-4,TRBV2,.,11
ASSTPQIQTRRNTGELF,TRBJ2-2,TRBV19,.,17
ARRTGTGEGNTIY,TRBJ1-3,TRBV2,TRBD1,13
ASSESSGGSYEQY,TRBJ2-7,TRBV6-1,TRBD2,13
SVGRVGTEAF,TRBJ1-1,TRBV29-1,.,10
ASRTIYRDGSNQPQH,TRBJ1-5,TRBV27,.,15
ASSLVRVSEQY,TRBJ2-7,TRBV28,.,11
ASSLGRNRVGNGEQF,TRBJ2-1,TRBV11-2,.,15
ASRFHLGGHTEAF,TRBJ1-1,TRBV27,.,13
ASSARQGDTEAF,TRBJ1-1,TRBV18,TRBD1,12
ASSLRLPESDTQY,TRBJ2-3,TRBV5-1,.,13
ASSEPGFSEQF,TRBJ2-1,TRBV10-1,.,11
ASTPRSGSTDTQY,TRBJ2-3,TRBV27,.,13
ASSPYGEDTQY,TRBJ2-3,TRBV11-3,.,11
ASSQAGSLQPQH,TRBJ1-5,TRBV7-6,.,12
ASGGETLYGYT,TRBJ1-2,TRBV6-1,.,11
ASSIWHLYEQY,TRBJ2-7,TRBV19,.,11
ASSFWGMGSGNTIY,TRBJ1-3,TRBV11-2,.,14
ASSDAVEGRQY,TRBJ2-7,TRBV6-1,.,11
ATSSWDTLGADTQY,TRBJ2-3,TRBV15,.,14
ASSLFPSRAGEAF,TRBJ1-1,TRBV28,.,13